This entry describes one T cell receptor beta chain. The sequenced template was cDNA made from the entire isolated RNA. Here immunoSEQ multiplex PCR was the method, and the copy in TCRdb shows in-frame clones only, minus some. The sample contains roughly 500,000 clones, about 29% of which appear only once. The data originate from a study of beta chain features in type 1 diabetes. The V gene's germline CDR1 is SGHRS and CDR2 YFSETQ. The CDR3 contains 15 residues. V was cut by 4 bases and J by 1 base, with 14 bases left in between. The rearrangement links TRBV5-1 to TRBJ1-1; D call uncertain. The TCR was taken from a man between 18 and 35 years old in good health. Source material: naive CD4+ T cells from blood. The DNA of the CDR3 is TGCGCCAGCAGCCCCCCCGCTTCAGGGAACACTGAAGCTTTCTTT. It translates to CASSPPASGNTEAFF.